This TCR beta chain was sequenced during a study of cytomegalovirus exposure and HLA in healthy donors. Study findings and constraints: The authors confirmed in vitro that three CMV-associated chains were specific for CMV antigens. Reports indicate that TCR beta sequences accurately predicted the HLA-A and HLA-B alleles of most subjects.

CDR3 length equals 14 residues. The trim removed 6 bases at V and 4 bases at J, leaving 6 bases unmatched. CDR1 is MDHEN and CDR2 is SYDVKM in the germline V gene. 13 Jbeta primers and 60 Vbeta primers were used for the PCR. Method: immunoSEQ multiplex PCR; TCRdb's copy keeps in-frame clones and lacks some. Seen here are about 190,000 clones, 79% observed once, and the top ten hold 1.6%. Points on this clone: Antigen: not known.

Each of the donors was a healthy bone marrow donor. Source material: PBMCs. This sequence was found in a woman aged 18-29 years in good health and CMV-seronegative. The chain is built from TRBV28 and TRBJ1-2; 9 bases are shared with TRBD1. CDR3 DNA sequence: TGTGCCAGCAGCAACAGGGGGCGAGCCTATGGCTACACCTTC. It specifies CASSNRGRAYGYTF.